The TCR beta chain described here comes from a study of beta chain features in type 1 diabetes. General study results and limits: Among patients with Type 1 diabetes, TCRB CDR3s were moderately but significantly shorter in every one of the four CD4+ subsets.

Regarding this clone: What it recognizes is unknown.

As every portion of the isolated RNA was reverse transcribed, the sequencing read expressed TCRB transcripts. Clones were read by immunoSEQ multiplex PCR, and TCRdb kept only the in-frame ones, dropping some. This table has 450,000 to 550,000 clones, 30% appearing once. The CDR3 spans 16 residues. CDR1 is MGHRA and CDR2 is YSYEKL in the germline V gene. Unmatched junction bases numbered 7, after V lost 7 bases and J lost 3 bases. The chain uses TRBV4-1 and TRBJ2-1; 12 nucleotides agree with TRBD2. This sequence was found in a man younger than 35 in good health. Specimen: naive CD4+ T cells from blood. Here the CDR3 DNA reads TGCGCCAGCACGAGACTAGCGGGAGTCATCTACAATGAGCAGTTCTTC. Protein sequence: CASTRLAGVIYNEQFF.